The TCR beta chain described here comes from a study of T cells after yellow fever vaccination. Study background: Each low-cell-number fraction was prepared by means of SMART-Seq v4 Ultra Low Input. General observations from the study: There was a possibility that FACS-sorted repertoires contained abundant clonotypes contaminating from the bulk population. Overall, a small share of clonotypes was seen in both CD4 and CD8 compartments.

Trimming cost V 6 bases and J 2 bases, with 13 bases left between them. The CDR3 spans 13 residues. Per germline, CDR1 DFQATT and CDR2 SNEGSKA (reference sequence). TCRdb reanalysed the 5' RACE reads using MiXCR and keeps one entry per CDR3 protein. Of about 220,000 distinct CDR3 sequences listed, approximately 3.3% are singletons. Points on this clonotype: Its target is unknown.

The chain joins TRBV20-1 to TRBJ1-2; possible D gene TRBD1, 5 bases. The source of this sequence is a man younger than 35 who received the YFV17D yellow fever vaccine. The specimen comprised CD4+ T cells sorted from PBMCs, sampled 10 days after the yellow fever booster vaccination. The CDR3 DNA sequence: TGCAGTGCCCCCCTCGGGGCCAACTATGGCTACACCTTC. It encodes CSAPLGANYGYTF.